These 17 T cell receptor beta chains share one sample of origin, sequenced in a study of T cells in Graves' hyperthyroidism and ophthalmopathy. TCR beta CDR3 region amplification was performed from RNA transcripts. HTBI primers were employed in a first-round RT-PCR of the TCR CDR3. In TCRdb, the multiplex PCR reads were re-called with MiXCR into one record per CDR3 protein. Of some 740,000 distinct CDR3 sequences listed, around 15% were seen once; the top ten hold 10% to 13%. Sequenced: blood. The origin of the receptors is a young woman with Graves' hyperthyroidism.

This clonotype was detected ten times or more. This CDR3 reads CASSSGSSTDTQYF. DNA of the CDR3: TGTGCCAGCAGCTCGGGTTCATCCACAGATACGCAGTATTTT. The gene calls are TRBV11-3 and TRBJ2-3; D is uncertain. Trimming took 4 bases from V and 2 from J, leaving 10 bases between them. The CDR3 extends over 14 amino acids. From germline, CDR1 is SGHNT and CDR2 YENEEA.

The chain couples TRBV6-1 to TRBJ1-1, with TRBD1 as a possible D gene (5 bases). Trimming removed 6 bases at V and 1 base at J, with 12 bases between. The V gene's germline CDR1 is MNHNS and CDR2 SASEGT. The CDR3 is 14 residues long. CDR3 loop: CASRTAHTNTEAFF. Written as DNA, the CDR3 is TGTGCCAGCAGGACAGCTCACACGAACACTGAAGCTTTCTTT.

This clonotype was found many times. The rearrangement uses TRBV7-3 and TRBJ1-2; no clear D gene. V lost 2 bases and J lost 3, with 10 bases in between. Germline V gene data show CDR1 as SGHTA and CDR2 as FQGTGA. CDR3 length: 14 amino acids. The CDR3 reads CASSLSGGDYGYTF. The CDR3 DNA reads as TGTGCCAGCAGCTTATCCGGTGGGGACTATGGCTACACCTTC.

The CDR3 nucleotides read TGTGCCAGCAGCACCCCCGGGACCCCTGAGCAGTTCTTC. Amino acid sequence: CASSTPGTPEQFF. The chain recombines TRBV9 with TRBJ2-1; possibly TRBD1 or TRBD2 for D (5 bases each). Trimming cost V 4 bases and J 9 bases, with 14 bases left between them. The CDR3 length is 13 residues. Germline CDR1 SGDLS, CDR2 YYNGEE.

This clonotype was detected ten times or more. V and J are TRBV4-1 and TRBJ2-5; no reliable D call. Germline-derived CDR1 and CDR2 are MGHRA and YSYEKL. The germline V and J ends were trimmed by 1 base and 3 bases, with 15 bases remaining between them. The CDR3 consists of 16 residues. The CDR3 loop is CASSQGIRREKETQYF. The CDR3 nucleotides read TGCGCCAGCAGCCAAGGAATCAGGCGCGAGAAAGAGACCCAGTACTTC.

This chain joins TRBV28 and TRBJ2-5; TRBD1 or TRBD2 may be the D gene (5 bases each). The CDR3 covers 20 residues. Looked up from germline, CDR1 is MDHEN and CDR2 is SYDVKM. Trimming took off 5 bases at V and 7 bases at J, with 35 bases between the two ends. Written as DNA, the CDR3 is TGTGCCAGCAGTCATGGGGACGGGGACGGAGGACTTAGGGGTGGTGGGACCCAGTACTTC. Translating gives CASSHGDGDGGLRGGGTQYF.

The chain uses TRBV6-4 and TRBJ1-2; TRBD1 is a possible D gene (6 bases). This CDR3 is 14 amino acids long. The V end was cut by 1 base, the J end by 8 bases, with 14 bases between. From germline, CDR1 is MRHNA and CDR2 SNTAGT. CDR3 nucleotide sequence: TGTGCCAGCAGTGACTTGCCAGGGGATGAAGGCTACACCTTC. Its translation is CASSDLPGDEGYTF.

There are many counts of this clonotype. The rearrangement joins TRBV29-1 to TRBJ2-5; 8 nucleotides match TRBD1. CDR3 length equals 14 residues. Germline V gene lookup returns CDR1 SQVTM and CDR2 ANQGSEA. V was clipped by 7 bases and J by 4 bases; unmatched bases: 11. The CDR3 DNA is TGCAGCGCCGAACGACAGGGGAGGAGAGAGACCCAGTACTTC. This translates into CSAERQGRRETQYF.

The chain joins TRBV3-1 to TRBJ2-7; D gene ambiguous. The CDR3 is made up of 15 amino acids. Trimming shortened V by 5 bases and J by 4 bases, and 18 bases separated the two germline ends. Germline V CDR1 and CDR2: LGHDT, YNNKEL (reference sequence). The CDR3 sequence: CASSSRNRPPYEQYF. The CDR3 nucleotides read TGTGCCAGCAGCTCTCGGAACAGACCGCCTTACGAGCAGTACTTC.

This clonotype was seen a handful of times. The chain links TRBV9 to TRBJ2-3; D is possibly TRBD1 or TRBD2 (5 bases each). This CDR3 has 16 residues. The V end was cut by 0 bases, the J end by 0 bases, with 11 bases between. The germline gives CDR1 SGDLS, CDR2 YYNGEE. This CDR3 reads CASSVGGRSSTDTQYF. The CDR3, as DNA: TGTGCCAGCAGCGTAGGGGGACGATCTAGCACAGATACGCAGTATTTT.

This clonotype was seen many times. The chain joins TRBV6-1 to TRBJ1-1; 8 bases fit TRBD1. The CDR3 length is 18 residues. The trim removed 5 bases at V and 4 bases at J, leaving 18 bases unmatched. From germline, CDR1 is MNHNS and CDR2 SASEGT. The CDR3 protein is CASSSDHTAGTGGTEAFF. CDR3 nucleotide sequence: TGTGCCAGCAGTTCTGACCACACCGCCGGGACAGGCGGCACTGAAGCTTTCTTT.

In its sample, this clonotype was seen many times. The V call is TRBV19, the J call TRBJ1-1; D is unresolved. CDR1 is LNHDA, CDR2 SQIVND, per germline (reference sequence). The V gene lost 5 bases and the J gene lost 1 base, with 14 bases spanning the gap. This CDR3 contains 15 residues. The CDR3 here is CASSAQHRQNTEAFF. In nucleotides, the CDR3 is TGTGCCAGTAGTGCTCAACACCGACAGAACACTGAAGCTTTCTTT.

This chain connects TRBV15 to TRBJ2-1, with D unresolved. CDR3 size: 12 residues. Trimming pared 2 bases from V and 6 bases from J, leaving 5 bases between. Germline assignment: CDR1 LNHNV and CDR2 YYDKDF (reference sequence). Written as DNA, the CDR3 is TGTGCCACCAGCAGACCCCCCAATGAGCAGTTCTTC. This translates into CATSRPPNEQFF. Using reference TRBV15 and TRBJ2-1 for the parts outside the CDR3, the full variable domain is DAMVIQNPRYQVTQFGKPVTLSCSQTLNHNVMYWYQQKSSQAPKLLFHYYDKDFNNEADTPDNFQSRRPNTSFCFLDIRSPGLGDTAMYLCATSRPPNEQFFGPGTRLTVL.

In nucleotides, the CDR3 is TGTGCCAGCAGCCAGGGGGCCAGACTAGTGAACACCGGGGAGCTGTTTTTT. It encodes CASSQGARLVNTGELFF. The rearrangement links TRBV9 to TRBJ2-2; TRBD1 agrees at 8 bases. Germline V CDR1 and CDR2: SGDLS, YYNGEE. V lost 4 bases and J lost 1; bases outside the gene matches: 9. There are 17 residues in the CDR3.

This clonotype has ten or more counts. This chain uses TRBV7-9 with TRBJ2-7; 11 bases align to TRBD2. The CDR3 has 17 residues. The junction had 10 bases not matched to a gene; V was cut back by 1 base and J by 5 bases. Germline V gene data show CDR1 as SEHNR and CDR2 as FQNEAQ (reference sequence). DNA of the CDR3: TGTGCCAGCAGCTTAGGGACGACTAGCGGGAAGAGCAACGAGCAGTACTTC. It codes for CASSLGTTSGKSNEQYF.

This chain uses TRBV20-1 with TRBJ2-7; 9 bases line up with TRBD2. Germline trimming cut 7 bases from V and 2 bases from J; bases unmatched to any gene: 9. This CDR3 has 14 residues. CDR1 and CDR2 from the germline V gene are DFQATT and SNEGSKA (reference sequence). Written as DNA, the CDR3 is TGCAGTGTCAGTAGCGGGAGCTTGGCCTACGAGCAGTACTTC. Amino acids: CSVSSGSLAYEQYF.

This clonotype was seen at least ten times. V usage is TRBV12-3 or TRBV12-4 and J usage is TRBJ2-7, with 9 bases lining up with TRBD2. The CDR3 has 17 residues. With V trimmed by 6 bases and J by 2 bases, 14 bases remained unmatched. The CDR3 reads CASSIRIPTSGTYEQYF. For the CDR3, the DNA is TGTGCCAGCAGCATTAGAATCCCGACTAGCGGAACCTACGAGCAGTACTTC.